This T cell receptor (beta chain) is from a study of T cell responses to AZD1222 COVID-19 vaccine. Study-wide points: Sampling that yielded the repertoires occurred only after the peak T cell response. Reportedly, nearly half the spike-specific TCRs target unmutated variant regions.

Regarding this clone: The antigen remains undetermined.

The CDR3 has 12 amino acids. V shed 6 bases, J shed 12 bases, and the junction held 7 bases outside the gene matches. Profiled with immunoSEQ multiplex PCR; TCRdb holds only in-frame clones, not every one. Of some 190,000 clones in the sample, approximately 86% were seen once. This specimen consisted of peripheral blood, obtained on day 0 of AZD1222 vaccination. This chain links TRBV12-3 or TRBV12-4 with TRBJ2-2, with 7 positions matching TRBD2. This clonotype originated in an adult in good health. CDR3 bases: TGTGCCAGCAGGTACCTAGCGGAAAAGCTGTTTTTT. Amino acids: CASRYLAEKLFF.